A single sample gave rise to the 2 T cell receptor beta chains below, sequenced in a study of spatial heterogeneity in lung cancer. TCRdb re-derived calls from the 5' RACE reads in MiXCR, one entry per CDR3 protein. This sample carries 8,900 or so distinct CDR3 sequences, 7.5% to 9.5% of them seen once, and the ten largest clones take roughly 13%. Study-wide points: Mutation tallies in tumors tracked expanded intratumoral alpha and beta TCR counts.

These receptors are not linked to any known antigen. Time point meaning: sample taken at primary tumor resection. This sample comprised lung tumor tissue, obtained at surgery. Receptors were obtained from a female donor with early-stage non-small cell lung cancer.

Note on this clonotype: This may be a read error, as it is one base from a much larger clone. V gene TRBV27 combines with J gene TRBJ2-7, with D uncertain. Germline lookup yields CDR1 MNHEY and CDR2 SMNVEV (reference sequence). CDR3 length: 14 residues. Written as DNA, the CDR3 is TGTGCCAGCATGGGTCGGTTTAGCTCCTACGAGCAGTGCTTC. Residues: CASMGRFSSYEQCF.

This clonotype was detected ten times or more. V is TRBV7-8 and J is TRBJ2-7; a weak D match, TRBD1 (6 bases). V lost 1 base to trimming and J lost 2 bases, with 9 bases between them. Germline V lookup: CDR1 SGHVS, CDR2 FQNEAQ. CDR3 size: 14 residues. The CDR3 DNA follows: TGTGCCAGCAGCTTAGGGACAGTGGCCTACGAGCAGTACTTC. Its protein is CASSLGTVAYEQYF. The full variable domain, with the rest looked up from reference TRBV7-8 and TRBJ2-7, is GAGVSQSPRYKVAKRGQDVALRCDPISGHVSLFWYQQALGQGPEFLTYFQNEAQLDKSGLPSDRFFAERPEGSVSTLKIQRTQQEDSAVYLCASSLGTVAYEQYFGPGTRLTVT.